The entry below gives a single T cell receptor beta chain sequence along with its context. Its cognate antigen is unknown. This entry belongs to a study of T cell repertoires in cytomegalovirus infection. One entry per CDR3 protein results from TCRdb running MiXCR on the reads. The repertoire has around 49,000 distinct CDR3 sequences, around a fifth of them found once; the top ten carry roughly 29%. Trimming removed 1 base at V and 7 bases at J, with 28 bases between. The germline gives CDR1 SGHVS, CDR2 FQNEAQ. The CDR3 extends over 20 amino acids. This receptor was obtained from a human donor in good health (CMV status not recorded). Some clones in this sample may be carry-over from other donors' samples. The rearrangement joins TRBV7-8 to TRBJ1-4; D is undetermined. Sequences were derived from CD8+ T cells from cultured PBMCs, sampled from culture after CMV antigen stimulation. CDR3 loop: CASSLETGFRTQSLSEKLFF. The CDR3 DNA follows: TGTGCCAGCAGCTTAGAGACCGGGTTCCGAACACAGTCCCTTAGTGAAAAACTGTTTTTT.